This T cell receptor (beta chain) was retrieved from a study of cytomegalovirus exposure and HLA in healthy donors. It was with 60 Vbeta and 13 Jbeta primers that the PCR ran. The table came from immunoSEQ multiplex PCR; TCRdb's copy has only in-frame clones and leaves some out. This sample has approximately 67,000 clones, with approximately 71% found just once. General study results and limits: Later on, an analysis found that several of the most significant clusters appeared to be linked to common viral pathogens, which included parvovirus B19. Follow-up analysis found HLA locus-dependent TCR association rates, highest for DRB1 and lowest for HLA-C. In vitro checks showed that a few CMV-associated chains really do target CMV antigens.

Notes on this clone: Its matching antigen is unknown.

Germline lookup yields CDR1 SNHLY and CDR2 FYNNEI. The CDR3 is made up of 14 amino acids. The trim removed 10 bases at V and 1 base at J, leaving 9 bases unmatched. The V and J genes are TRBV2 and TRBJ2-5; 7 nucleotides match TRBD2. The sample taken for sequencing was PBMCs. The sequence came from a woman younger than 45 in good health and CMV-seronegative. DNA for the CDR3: TGTGCCACTACGGGACTAACCCCCCAAGAGACCCAGTACTTC. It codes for CATTGLTPQETQYF.